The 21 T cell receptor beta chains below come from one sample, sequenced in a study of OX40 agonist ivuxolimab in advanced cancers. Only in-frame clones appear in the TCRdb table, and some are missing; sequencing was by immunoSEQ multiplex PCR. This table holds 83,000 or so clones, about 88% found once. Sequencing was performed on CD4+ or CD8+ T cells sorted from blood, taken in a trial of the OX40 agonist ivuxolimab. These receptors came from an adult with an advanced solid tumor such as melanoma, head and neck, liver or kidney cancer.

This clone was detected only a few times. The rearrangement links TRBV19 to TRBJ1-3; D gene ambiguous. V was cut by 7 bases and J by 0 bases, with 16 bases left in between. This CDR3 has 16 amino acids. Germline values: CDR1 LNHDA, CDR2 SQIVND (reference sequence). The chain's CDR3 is CASTHQKAISGNTIYF. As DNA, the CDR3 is TGTGCCAGTACCCATCAGAAAGCCATCTCTGGAAACACCATATATTTT.

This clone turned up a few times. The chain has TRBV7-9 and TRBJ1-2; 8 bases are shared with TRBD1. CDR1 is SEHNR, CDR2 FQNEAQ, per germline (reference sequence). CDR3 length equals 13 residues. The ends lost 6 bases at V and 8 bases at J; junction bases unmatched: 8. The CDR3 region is CASSLGTGGGYTF. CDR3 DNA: TGTGCCAGCAGTCTCGGGACAGGCGGAGGCTACACCTTC. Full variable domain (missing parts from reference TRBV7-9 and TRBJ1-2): DTGVSQNPRHKITKRGQNVTFRCDPISEHNRLYWYRQTLGQGPEFLTYFQNEAQLEKSRLLSDRFSAERPKGSFSTLEIQRTEQGDSAMYLCASSLGTGGGYTFGSGTRLTVV.

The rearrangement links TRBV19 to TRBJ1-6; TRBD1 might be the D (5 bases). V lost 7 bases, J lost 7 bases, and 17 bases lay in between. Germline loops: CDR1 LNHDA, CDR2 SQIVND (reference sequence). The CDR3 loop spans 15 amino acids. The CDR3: CASTRGAGQNSPLHF. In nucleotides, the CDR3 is TGTGCCAGTACCCGAGGGGCAGGGCAAAATTCACCCCTCCACTTT.

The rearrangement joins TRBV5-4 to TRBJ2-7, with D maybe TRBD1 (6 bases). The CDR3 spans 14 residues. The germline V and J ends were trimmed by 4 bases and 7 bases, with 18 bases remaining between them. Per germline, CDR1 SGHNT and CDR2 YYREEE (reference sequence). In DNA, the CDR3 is TGTGCCAGCAGCCAAGACAAGGACAGACAAGAGCAGTACTTC. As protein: CASSQDKDRQEQYF. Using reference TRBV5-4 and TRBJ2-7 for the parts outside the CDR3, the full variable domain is ETGVTQSPTHLIKTRGQQVTLRCSSQSGHNTVSWYQQALGQGPQFIFQYYREEENGRGNFPPRFSGLQFPNYSSELNVNALELDDSALYLCASSQDKDRQEQYFGPGTRLTVT.

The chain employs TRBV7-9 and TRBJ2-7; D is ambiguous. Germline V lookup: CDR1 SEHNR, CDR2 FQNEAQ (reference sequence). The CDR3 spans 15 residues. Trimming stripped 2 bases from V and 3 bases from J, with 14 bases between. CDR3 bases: TGTGCCAGCAGCTTATCGGGCGCGTGGTTCTACGAGCAGTACTTC. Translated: CASSLSGAWFYEQYF. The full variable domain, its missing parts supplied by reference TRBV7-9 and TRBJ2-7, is DTGVSQNPRHKITKRGQNVTFRCDPISEHNRLYWYRQTLGQGPEFLTYFQNEAQLEKSRLLSDRFSAERPKGSFSTLEIQRTEQGDSAMYLCASSLSGAWFYEQYFGPGTRLTVT.

CDR3: CASSPITSGMETQYF. As DNA, the CDR3 is TGTGCCAGCTCACCAATCACTAGCGGGATGGAGACCCAGTACTTC. The chain employs TRBV18 and TRBJ2-5; 10 nucleotides agree with TRBD2. The CDR3 contains 15 residues. V gave up 2 bases and J gave up 5 bases; unmatched junction bases: 5. The germline gives CDR1 KGHSH, CDR2 LQKENI.

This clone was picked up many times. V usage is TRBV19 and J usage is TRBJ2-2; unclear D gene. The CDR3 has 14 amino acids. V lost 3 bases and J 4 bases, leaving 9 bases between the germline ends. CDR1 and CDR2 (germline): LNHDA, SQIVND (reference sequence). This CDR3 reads CASSILLATGELFF. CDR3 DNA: TGTGCCAGTAGTATCCTCCTTGCCACCGGGGAGCTGTTTTTT.

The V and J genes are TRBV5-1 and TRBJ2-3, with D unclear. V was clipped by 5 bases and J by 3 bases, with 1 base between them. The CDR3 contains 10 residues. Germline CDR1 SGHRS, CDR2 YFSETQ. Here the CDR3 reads CASRTDTQYF. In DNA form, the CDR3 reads TGCGCCAGCAGAACAGATACGCAGTATTTT.

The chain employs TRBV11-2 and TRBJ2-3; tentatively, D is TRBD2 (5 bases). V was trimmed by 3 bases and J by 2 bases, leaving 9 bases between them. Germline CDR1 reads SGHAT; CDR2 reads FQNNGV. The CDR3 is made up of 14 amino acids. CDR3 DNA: TGTGCCAGCAGCTTCTCGGGGATCACAGATACGCAGTATTTT. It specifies CASSFSGITDTQYF.

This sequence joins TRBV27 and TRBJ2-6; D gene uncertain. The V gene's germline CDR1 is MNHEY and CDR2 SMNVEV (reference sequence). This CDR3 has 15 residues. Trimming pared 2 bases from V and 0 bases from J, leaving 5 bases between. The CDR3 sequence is CASSLGHSGANVLTF. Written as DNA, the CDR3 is TGTGCCAGCAGTTTAGGTCACTCTGGGGCCAACGTCCTGACTTTC.

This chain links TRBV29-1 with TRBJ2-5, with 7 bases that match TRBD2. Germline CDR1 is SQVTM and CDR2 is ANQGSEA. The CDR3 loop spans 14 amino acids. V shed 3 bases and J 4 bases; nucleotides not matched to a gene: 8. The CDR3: CSVDLAEGIETQYF. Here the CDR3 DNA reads TGCAGCGTTGACCTAGCGGAGGGGATAGAGACCCAGTACTTC.

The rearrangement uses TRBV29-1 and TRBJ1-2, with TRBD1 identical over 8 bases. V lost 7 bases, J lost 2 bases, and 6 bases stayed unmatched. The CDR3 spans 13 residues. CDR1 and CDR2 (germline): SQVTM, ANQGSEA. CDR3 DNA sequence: TGCAGCGCCGGGACAGGCCAAAACTATGGCTACACCTTC. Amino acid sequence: CSAGTGQNYGYTF.

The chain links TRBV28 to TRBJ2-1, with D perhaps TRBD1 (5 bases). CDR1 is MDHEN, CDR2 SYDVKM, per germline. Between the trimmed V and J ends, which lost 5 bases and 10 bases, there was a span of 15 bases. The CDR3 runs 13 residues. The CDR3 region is CASSTRGPQEQFF. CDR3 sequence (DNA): TGTGCCAGCAGTACAAGGGGTCCCCAAGAGCAGTTCTTC.

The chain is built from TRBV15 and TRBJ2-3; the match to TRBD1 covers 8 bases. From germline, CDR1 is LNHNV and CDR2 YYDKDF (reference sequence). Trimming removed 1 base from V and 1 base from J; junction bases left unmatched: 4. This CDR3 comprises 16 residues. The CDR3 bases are TGTGCCACCAGCAGAGGCGGCAGGGGGCGCACAGATACGCAGTATTTT. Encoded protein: CATSRGGRGRTDTQYF.

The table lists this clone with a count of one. The CDR3 nucleotides read TGCGCCAGCAGCCCACAGGGGACCTACGAGCAGTACTTC. Translating it yields CASSPQGTYEQYF. The chain uses TRBV5-1 and TRBJ2-5; 7 nucleotides match TRBD1. The DNA end lines up better with TRBJ2-7; the J call may be wrong. This CDR3 is built from 13 residues. CDR1 is SGHRS, CDR2 YFSETQ, per germline.

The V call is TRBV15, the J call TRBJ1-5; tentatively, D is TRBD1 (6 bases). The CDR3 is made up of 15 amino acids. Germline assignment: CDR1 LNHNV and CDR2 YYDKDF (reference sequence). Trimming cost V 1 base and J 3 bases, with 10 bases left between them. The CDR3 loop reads CATSRAGQFNQPQHF. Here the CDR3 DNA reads TGTGCCACCAGCAGAGCTGGACAGTTCAATCAGCCCCAGCATTTT.

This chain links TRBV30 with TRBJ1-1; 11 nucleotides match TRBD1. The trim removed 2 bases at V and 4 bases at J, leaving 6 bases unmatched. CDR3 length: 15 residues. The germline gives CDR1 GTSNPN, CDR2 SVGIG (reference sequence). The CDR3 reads CAWSLRDRGGTEAFF. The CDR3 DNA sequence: TGTGCCTGGAGTCTACGGGACAGGGGGGGCACTGAAGCTTTCTTT. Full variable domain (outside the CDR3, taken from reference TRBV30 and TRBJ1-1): SQTIHQWPATLVQPVGSPLSLECTVEGTSNPNLYWYRQAAGRGLQLLFYSVGIGQISSEVPQNLSASRPQDRQFILSSKKLLLSDSGFYLCAWSLRDRGGTEAFFGQGTRLTVV.

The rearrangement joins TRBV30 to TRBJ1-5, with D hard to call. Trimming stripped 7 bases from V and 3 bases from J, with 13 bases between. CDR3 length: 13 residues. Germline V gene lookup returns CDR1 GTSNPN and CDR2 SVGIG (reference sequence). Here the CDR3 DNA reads TGTGCCTTAAGTGAGGGCCACAATCAGCCCCAGCATTTT. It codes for CALSEGHNQPQHF. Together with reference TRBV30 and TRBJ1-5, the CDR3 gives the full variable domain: SQTIHQWPATLVQPVGSPLSLECTVEGTSNPNLYWYRQAAGRGLQLLFYSVGIGQISSEVPQNLSASRPQDRQFILSSKKLLLSDSGFYLCALSEGHNQPQHFGDGTRLSIL.

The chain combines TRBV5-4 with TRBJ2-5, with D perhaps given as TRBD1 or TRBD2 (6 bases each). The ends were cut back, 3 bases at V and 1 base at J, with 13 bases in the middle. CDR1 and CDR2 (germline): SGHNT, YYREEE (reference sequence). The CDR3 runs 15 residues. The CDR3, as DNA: TGTGCCAGCAGCTCCGGGGGACAAGTCCAAGAGACCCAGTACTTC. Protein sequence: CASSSGGQVQETQYF. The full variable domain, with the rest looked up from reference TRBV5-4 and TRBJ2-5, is ETGVTQSPTHLIKTRGQQVTLRCSSQSGHNTVSWYQQALGQGPQFIFQYYREEENGRGNFPPRFSGLQFPNYSSELNVNALELDDSALYLCASSSGGQVQETQYFGPGTRLLVL.

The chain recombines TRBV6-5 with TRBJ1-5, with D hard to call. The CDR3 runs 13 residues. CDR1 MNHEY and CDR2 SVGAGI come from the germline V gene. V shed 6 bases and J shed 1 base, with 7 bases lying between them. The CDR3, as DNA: TGTGCCAGCAGGCTGGGGAGCAATCAGCCCCAGCATTTT. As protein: CASRLGSNQPQHF.

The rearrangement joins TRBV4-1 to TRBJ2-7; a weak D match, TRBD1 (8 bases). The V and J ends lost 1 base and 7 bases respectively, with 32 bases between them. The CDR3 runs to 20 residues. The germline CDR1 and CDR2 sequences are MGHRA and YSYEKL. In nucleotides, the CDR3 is TGCGCCAGCAGCCAAGTCTCAAGCGGCAGGGGGCTTTATGGAGCGGGGGAGCAGTACTTC. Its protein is CASSQVSSGRGLYGAGEQYF.